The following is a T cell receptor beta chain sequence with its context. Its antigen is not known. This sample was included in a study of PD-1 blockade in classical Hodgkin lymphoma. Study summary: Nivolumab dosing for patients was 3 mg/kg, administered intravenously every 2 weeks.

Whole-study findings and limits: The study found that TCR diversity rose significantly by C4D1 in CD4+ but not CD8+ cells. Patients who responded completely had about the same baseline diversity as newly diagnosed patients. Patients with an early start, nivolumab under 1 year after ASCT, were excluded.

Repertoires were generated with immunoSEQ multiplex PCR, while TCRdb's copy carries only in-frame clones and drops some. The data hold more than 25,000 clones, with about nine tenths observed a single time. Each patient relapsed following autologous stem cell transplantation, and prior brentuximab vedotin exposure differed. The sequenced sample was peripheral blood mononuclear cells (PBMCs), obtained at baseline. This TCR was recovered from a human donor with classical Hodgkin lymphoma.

In DNA form, the CDR3 reads TGCGCCAGCAGCTTCGGGGGGGCCACCTACGAGCAGTACTTC. This encodes CASSFGGATYEQYF. The rearrangement links TRBV5-1 to TRBJ2-7; TRBD2 aligns across 8 bases. V dropped 2 bases and J dropped 2; count of bases not matched to a gene: 3. This CDR3 has 14 residues. The germline CDR1 and CDR2 sequences are SGHRS and YFSETQ.